This is a list of T cell receptor beta chains from one sample in a study of blood T cell repertoires in COVID-19. Here immunoSEQ multiplex PCR was the method, and the copy in TCRdb shows in-frame clones only, minus some. This sample has under 200,000 clones; 70% to 85% occur once, and the top ten carry 19%. Sequenced input: PBMCs or T cells enriched from blood (not recorded which). The receptors here all came from an older woman in a cohort exposed to, infected with or recovered from COVID-19 (not recorded which). Both conserved end residues are part of each CDR3. A D gene is named only where the DNA matches it firmly. Part of the rows lack a size; the others show once, few, many or a class for expanded clones.

j_gene: TRBJ1-5; v_gene: TRBV4-1; d_gene: NA; abundance: few; CDR3nt: TGCGCCAGCAGCCAAGTGGGAGGACGTCAGCCCCAGCATTTT; CDR3aa: CASSQVGGRQPQHF
j_gene: TRBJ2-3; v_gene: TRBV5-1; d_gene: NA; abundance: NA; CDR3nt: TGCGCCAGCAGCATTAGGGGGACGCAGTATTTT; CDR3aa: CASSIRGTQYF
j_gene: TRBJ2-5; v_gene: TRBV5-1; d_gene: NA; abundance: NA; CDR3nt: TGCGCCAGCAGCTTGGGTCCGCAAGAGACCCAGTACTTC; CDR3aa: CASSLGPQETQYF
j_gene: TRBJ2-7; v_gene: TRBV5-1; d_gene: TRBD1; abundance: NA; CDR3nt: TGCGCCAGCAGTTTCATACAGGGGGCGGGCGAGCAGTACTTC; CDR3aa: CASSFIQGAGEQYF
j_gene: TRBJ1-3; v_gene: TRBV11-2; d_gene: NA; abundance: NA; CDR3nt: TGTGCCAGCAGCTTAAGACAGGTTGACACCATATATTTT; CDR3aa: CASSLRQVDTIYF
j_gene: TRBJ2-7; v_gene: TRBV28; d_gene: TRBD1; abundance: NA; CDR3nt: TGTGCCAGCAGTTTACGGCAGGGGGCTAACGAGCAGTACTTC; CDR3aa: CASSLRQGANEQYF
j_gene: TRBJ2-7; v_gene: TRBV7-2; d_gene: TRBD2; abundance: NA; CDR3nt: TGTGCCAGCAGCCCGCGCTCGGGGGGCTCCTACGAGCAGTACTTC; CDR3aa: CASSPRSGGSYEQYF
j_gene: TRBJ2-7; v_gene: TRBV18; d_gene: TRBD1; abundance: NA; CDR3nt: TGTGCCAGCTCACCACGGACAGGGGGTACCTACGAGCAGTACTTC; CDR3aa: CASSPRTGGTYEQYF
j_gene: TRBJ1-6; v_gene: TRBV5-1; d_gene: TRBD1; abundance: NA; CDR3nt: TGCGCCAGCAGCTTGGGGGACAGGGGAGGTTCACCCCTCCACTTT; CDR3aa: CASSLGDRGGSPLHF
j_gene: TRBJ1-5; v_gene: TRBV19; d_gene: NA; abundance: NA; CDR3nt: TGTGCCAGTAAGCGGCAGGGCAATCAGCCCCAGCATTTT; CDR3aa: CASKRQGNQPQHF
j_gene: TRBJ2-1; v_gene: TRBV28; d_gene: NA; abundance: NA; CDR3nt: TGTGCCAGCAGTACCGACGACAGTCACAATGAGCAGTTCTTC; CDR3aa: CASSTDDSHNEQFF
j_gene: TRBJ1-3; v_gene: TRBV7-9; d_gene: NA; abundance: once; CDR3nt: TGTGCCAGCAGCTTAGGGAGGGCCCCTGGAAACACCATATATTTT; CDR3aa: CASSLGRAPGNTIYF
j_gene: TRBJ1-1; v_gene: TRBV19; d_gene: NA; abundance: NA; CDR3nt: TGTGCCAGTAGTGGGGGCGGGAGGACTGAAGCTTTCTTT; CDR3aa: CASSGGGRTEAFF
j_gene: TRBJ2-2; v_gene: TRBV19; d_gene: NA; abundance: NA; CDR3nt: TGTGCCAGTAGTATCTCCGGGATCCCCGGTACCGGGGAGCTGTTTTTT; CDR3aa: CASSISGIPGTGELFF
j_gene: TRBJ1-1; v_gene: TRBV7-8; d_gene: NA; abundance: NA; CDR3nt: TGTGCCAGCAGCTCGAGAATGAACACTGAAGCTTTCTTT; CDR3aa: CASSSRMNTEAFF
j_gene: TRBJ2-3; v_gene: TRBV28; d_gene: NA; abundance: NA; CDR3nt: TGTGCCAGCAGTTTAGGGCCAGATACGCAGTATTTT; CDR3aa: CASSLGPDTQYF
j_gene: TRBJ2-1; v_gene: TRBV18; d_gene: TRBD2; abundance: NA; CDR3nt: TGTGCCAGCTCACCACCGTGGACTAGCAAACCCCCCTACAATGAGCAGTTCTTC; CDR3aa: CASSPPWTSKPPYNEQFF
j_gene: TRBJ2-7; v_gene: TRBV28; d_gene: NA; abundance: few; CDR3nt: TGTGCCAGCAGTTTAAGCAGGCAACCTTCCTACGAGCAGTACTTC; CDR3aa: CASSLSRQPSYEQYF
j_gene: TRBJ2-7; v_gene: TRBV28; d_gene: TRBD1; abundance: once; CDR3nt: TGTGCCAGCAGTCCCCCCCAGGGGGTATACGAGCAGTACTTC; CDR3aa: CASSPPQGVYEQYF
j_gene: TRBJ2-6; v_gene: TRBV4-1; d_gene: NA; abundance: NA; CDR3nt: TGCGCCAGCAGCCAAGGACCTCAGGGGCCCCGGTATAGCGTCCTGACTTTC; CDR3aa: CASSQGPQGPRYSVLTF
j_gene: TRBJ1-1; v_gene: TRBV5-1; d_gene: TRBD1; abundance: NA; CDR3nt: TGCGCCAGCAGGCCCGGGACAGGCGGGACTGAAGCTTTCTTT; CDR3aa: CASRPGTGGTEAFF
j_gene: TRBJ2-7; v_gene: TRBV4-2; d_gene: TRBD2; abundance: NA; CDR3nt: TGTGCCAGCAGCCAAGGAGAGGCGGGACTAGCGGGAGCGAACGAGCAGTACTTC; CDR3aa: CASSQGEAGLAGANEQYF
j_gene: TRBJ2-1; v_gene: TRBV27; d_gene: NA; abundance: NA; CDR3nt: TGTGCCAGCAGTTTACCGGACAGTGGACCCTACAATGAGCAGTTCTTC; CDR3aa: CASSLPDSGPYNEQFF
j_gene: TRBJ2-7; v_gene: TRBV7-6; d_gene: TRBD1; abundance: NA; CDR3nt: TGTGCCAGCAGCTTAGGACAGGGGGACTACGAGCAGTACTTC; CDR3aa: CASSLGQGDYEQYF
j_gene: TRBJ2-2; v_gene: TRBV11-3; d_gene: TRBD1; abundance: NA; CDR3nt: TGTGCCAGCAGCTTCGACAGGGGGACCGGGGAGCTGTTTTTT; CDR3aa: CASSFDRGTGELFF
j_gene: TRBJ2-7; v_gene: TRBV25-1; d_gene: TRBD1; abundance: NA; CDR3nt: TGTGCCAGCACAGACAGGGGGCAATACGAGCAGTACTTC; CDR3aa: CASTDRGQYEQYF
j_gene: TRBJ2-2; v_gene: TRBV19; d_gene: NA; abundance: NA; CDR3nt: TGTGCCAGTAGTATTATAAGGGGAACCGGGGAGCTGTTTTTT; CDR3aa: CASSIIRGTGELFF
j_gene: TRBJ2-1; v_gene: TRBV2; d_gene: NA; abundance: NA; CDR3nt: TGTGCCAGCAGTAAGGCTAGTTACAATGAGCAGTTCTTC; CDR3aa: CASSKASYNEQFF
j_gene: TRBJ2-7; v_gene: TRBV11-3; d_gene: NA; abundance: NA; CDR3nt: TGTGCCAGCAGCCTATACGAGCAGTACTTC; CDR3aa: CASSLYEQYF
j_gene: TRBJ2-2; v_gene: TRBV9; d_gene: NA; abundance: NA; CDR3nt: TGTGCCAGCAGCGTACGGTTCGGGAGTCGCGGGGAGCTGTTTTTT; CDR3aa: CASSVRFGSRGELFF
j_gene: TRBJ1-1; v_gene: TRBV3-1/TRBV3-2; d_gene: NA; abundance: NA; CDR3nt: TGTGCCAGCAGCCAAGATAAGGGGGGGAGCACTGAAGCTTTCTTT; CDR3aa: CASSQDKGGSTEAFF
j_gene: TRBJ2-5; v_gene: TRBV2; d_gene: NA; abundance: NA; CDR3nt: TGTGCCAGCAGTGAAAGGGGACTCCGCCTTTTGGAGACCCAGTACTTC; CDR3aa: CASSERGLRLLETQYF
j_gene: TRBJ1-6; v_gene: TRBV3-1/TRBV3-2; d_gene: NA; abundance: once; CDR3nt: TGTGCCAGCAGCCCGCGGACAGATAATTCACCCCTCCACTTT; CDR3aa: CASSPRTDNSPLHF
j_gene: TRBJ1-2; v_gene: TRBV4-1; d_gene: NA; abundance: NA; CDR3nt: TGCGCCAGCAGCCAAGATTTGAACAGAAGGACAGGCTACACCTTC; CDR3aa: CASSQDLNRRTGYTF
j_gene: TRBJ2-1; v_gene: TRBV11-2; d_gene: TRBD2; abundance: NA; CDR3nt: TGTGCCAGCAGCCCTGGGACTAGCGGGAGGCATGAGCAGTTCTTC; CDR3aa: CASSPGTSGRHEQFF
j_gene: TRBJ1-2; v_gene: TRBV4-3; d_gene: NA; abundance: NA; CDR3nt: TGCGCCAGCAGCCAGGATTGGACACTCAACTATGGCTACACCTTC; CDR3aa: CASSQDWTLNYGYTF
j_gene: TRBJ2-7; v_gene: TRBV3-1/TRBV3-2; d_gene: TRBD2; abundance: once; CDR3nt: TGTGCCAGCAGCCAAGATGCTAGCGGGGCACCCTACGAGCAGTACTTC; CDR3aa: CASSQDASGAPYEQYF
j_gene: TRBJ1-1; v_gene: TRBV2; d_gene: NA; abundance: NA; CDR3nt: TGTGCCAGCATTTTCGGGGAAATGACTGAAGCTTTCTTT; CDR3aa: CASIFGEMTEAFF
j_gene: TRBJ1-6; v_gene: TRBV6-6; d_gene: TRBD1; abundance: once; CDR3nt: TGTGCCAGCAGTCCGACAGGGAGGAACTCACCCCTCCACTTT; CDR3aa: CASSPTGRNSPLHF
j_gene: TRBJ1-2; v_gene: TRBV28; d_gene: NA; abundance: NA; CDR3nt: TGTGCCAGCAGTTCAGGGGTTAGGGATGGCTACACCTTC; CDR3aa: CASSSGVRDGYTF
j_gene: TRBJ2-3; v_gene: TRBV18; d_gene: NA; abundance: NA; CDR3nt: TGTGCCAGCTCACCGTTGAGGAGCACAGATACGCAGTATTTT; CDR3aa: CASSPLRSTDTQYF
j_gene: TRBJ2-1; v_gene: TRBV3-1/TRBV3-2; d_gene: TRBD1; abundance: few; CDR3nt: TGTGCCAGCAGCCCACAGGGGGATGAGCAGTTCTTC; CDR3aa: CASSPQGDEQFF
j_gene: TRBJ1-5; v_gene: TRBV5-4; d_gene: NA; abundance: NA; CDR3nt: TGTGCCAGCAGCCCGGGGGGGAGCAATCAGCCCCAGCATTTT; CDR3aa: CASSPGGSNQPQHF
j_gene: TRBJ2-5; v_gene: TRBV11-2; d_gene: NA; abundance: NA; CDR3nt: TGTGCCAGCAGCTTACGTCGGTCCGCAAAACAAGAGACCCAGTACTTC; CDR3aa: CASSLRRSAKQETQYF
j_gene: TRBJ2-1; v_gene: TRBV28; d_gene: NA; abundance: NA; CDR3nt: TGTGCCATCGAGGGAAGCTCCTACAATGAGCAGTTCTTC; CDR3aa: CAIEGSSYNEQFF